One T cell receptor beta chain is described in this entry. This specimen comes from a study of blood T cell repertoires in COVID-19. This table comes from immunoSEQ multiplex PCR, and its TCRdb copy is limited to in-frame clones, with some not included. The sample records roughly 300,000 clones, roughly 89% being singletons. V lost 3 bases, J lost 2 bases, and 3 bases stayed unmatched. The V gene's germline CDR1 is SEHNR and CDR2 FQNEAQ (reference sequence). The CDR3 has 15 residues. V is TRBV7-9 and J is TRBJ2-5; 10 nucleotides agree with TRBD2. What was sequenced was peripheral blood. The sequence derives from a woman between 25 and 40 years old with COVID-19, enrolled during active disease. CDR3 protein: CASSFLAGAQETQYF. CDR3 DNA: TGTGCCAGCAGCTTTCTAGCGGGGGCACAAGAGACCCAGTACTTC.